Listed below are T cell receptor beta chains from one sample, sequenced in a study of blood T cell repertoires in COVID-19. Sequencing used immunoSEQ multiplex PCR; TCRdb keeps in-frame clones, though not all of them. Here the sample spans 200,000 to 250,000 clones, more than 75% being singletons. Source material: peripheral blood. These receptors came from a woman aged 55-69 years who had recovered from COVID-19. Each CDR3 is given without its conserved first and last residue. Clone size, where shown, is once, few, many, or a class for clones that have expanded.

CDR3 protein: ASSPPGQRSYEQY
clone size: few
V gene: TRBV18

CDR3 protein: ASSISGRVRTDTQY
clone size: -
V gene: TRBV19

CDR3 protein: ASSRGLAAETQY
clone size: -
V gene: TRBV18

CDR3 protein: ASSFSGPNNEQF
clone size: -
V gene: TRBV28

CDR3 protein: ASSWAIQGDGPYNSPLH
clone size: -
V gene: TRBV7-9

CDR3 protein: ASSAYRGMGEQY
clone size: -
V gene: TRBV9

CDR3 protein: SVGGKETQY
clone size: -
V gene: TRBV29-1

CDR3 protein: ASSFQGRNTEAF
clone size: -
V gene: TRBV7-9

CDR3 protein: AISATGKEETQY
clone size: -
V gene: TRBV10-3

CDR3 protein: ASNGYEGTEAF
clone size: few
V gene: TRBV6-5

CDR3 protein: ASSISGGGADTQY
clone size: -
V gene: TRBV9

CDR3 protein: ASSHTPGDTEAF
clone size: -
V gene: TRBV4-1

CDR3 protein: AISYLGETNYGYT
clone size: -
V gene: TRBV10-3

CDR3 protein: ASSLEWLGVEQF
clone size: -
V gene: TRBV7-9

CDR3 protein: ASSAQISGNTIY
clone size: -
V gene: TRBV9

CDR3 protein: ASGLVTQY
clone size: -
V gene: TRBV6-5

CDR3 protein: ARTGRWTGDSNQPQH
clone size: -
V gene: TRBV5-3

CDR3 protein: ASSSQTGGSFNEQF
clone size: -
V gene: TRBV19

CDR3 protein: ASHGGGSSETQY
clone size: -
V gene: TRBV28

CDR3 protein: ASRTGGTGELF
clone size: -
V gene: TRBV9

CDR3 protein: ASSLTGGGRLF
clone size: -
V gene: TRBV11-2

CDR3 protein: ASSHPAGQRSYGYT
clone size: few
V gene: TRBV4-2

CDR3 protein: ASSLTQGSIKLF
clone size: -
V gene: TRBV27

CDR3 protein: ASGTGLVQPQH
clone size: -
V gene: TRBV28

CDR3 protein: ASSRTGVDTEAF
clone size: -
V gene: TRBV6-6

CDR3 protein: ASSLGRINYGYT
clone size: few
V gene: TRBV5-4

CDR3 protein: AALGTRQF
clone size: -
V gene: TRBV10-3

CDR3 protein: ASSSHFQRAITGELF
clone size: -
V gene: TRBV7-2

CDR3 protein: ASSLLSRGDTQY
clone size: -
V gene: TRBV4-1

CDR3 protein: ATGQGELRASA
clone size: -
V gene: TRBV5-4

CDR3 protein: ASSYLGPRGPDTQY
clone size: -
V gene: TRBV6-2/TRBV6-3

CDR3 protein: ASSFFQGANYGYT
clone size: -
V gene: TRBV5-6

CDR3 protein: ASSRSWGLRNTEAF
clone size: -
V gene: TRBV4-1

CDR3 protein: SNVLRAPTEAF
clone size: many
V gene: TRBV6-5

CDR3 protein: ASSESFYEQY
clone size: -
V gene: TRBV6-1

CDR3 protein: ASSLEEDTQY
clone size: -
V gene: TRBV5-1

CDR3 protein: ASSLVMGVETQY
clone size: -
V gene: TRBV7-7

CDR3 protein: ASSYSYVPGQVASYT
clone size: -
V gene: TRBV6-2/TRBV6-3

CDR3 protein: ASSHHRGGTTDTQY
clone size: -
V gene: TRBV21-1

CDR3 protein: ASSLRGLGYT
clone size: -
V gene: TRBV11-2

CDR3 protein: ASSLDWGTDTQY
clone size: once
V gene: TRBV7-2

CDR3 protein: ATSVTRTSGGTNEQF
clone size: -
V gene: TRBV24-1

CDR3 protein: ASSLVRGGINEQF
clone size: -
V gene: TRBV7-3

CDR3 protein: ASSPGTGGGYT
clone size: -
V gene: TRBV5-1

CDR3 protein: ASSLASGANVLT
clone size: -
V gene: TRBV4-1

CDR3 protein: ASSFRNYYNEQF
clone size: -
V gene: TRBV28

CDR3 protein: ASSRGTGELGEQY
clone size: many
V gene: TRBV18

CDR3 protein: ASSPRTGEVGYT
clone size: -
V gene: TRBV7-2

CDR3 protein: ASSYLGTSGVHGTDTQY
clone size: -
V gene: TRBV28

CDR3 protein: ASSPRLAGGSYNEQF
clone size: -
V gene: TRBV13